Presented here are 28 T cell receptor beta chains from one specimen sequenced in a study of blood T cell repertoires in COVID-19 (dated by TCRdb to 2020 to 2021). Library preparation employed the immunoSEQ multiplex PCR assay. The table comes from immuneACCESS by way of TCRdb, which keeps in-frame sequences with V and J called. Part of the clones is missing from these tables; in studies checked, under half for an unresolved V gene and the rest for unknown reasons. The sample table records some 71,000 clones; 75% to 95% of these occur just once. Of the sample, under 6.5% falls within the top ten clones. The sample was peripheral blood. These receptors all stem from a woman younger than 35 with acute or convalescent COVID-19.

The chain has TRBV28 and TRBJ2-7; TRBD1 matches at 8 bases. The germline gives CDR1 MDHEN, CDR2 SYDVKM. Trimming took 2 bases from V and 0 from J; bases not matched to a gene: 6. The CDR3 has 16 amino acids. CDR3 DNA sequence: TGTGCCAGCAGTTTAGAGACAGGGGTTAGCTCCTACGAGCAGTACTTC. Its protein product is CASSLETGVSSYEQYF.

The V gene is TRBV6-5, the J gene TRBJ1-1; perhaps TRBD1 as D (5 bases). Germline assignment: CDR1 MNHEY and CDR2 SVGAGI. The V and J ends lost 3 bases and 8 bases respectively, with 13 bases between them. The CDR3 covers 13 residues. The CDR3 reads CASSYSGGAEAFF. The CDR3 DNA is TGTGCCAGCAGTTATAGTGGAGGGGCCGAAGCTTTCTTT.

This sequence joins TRBV5-1 and TRBJ2-7, with a weak D call TRBD1 (7 bases). The germline V and J ends were trimmed by 1 base and 4 bases, with 15 bases remaining between them. CDR1 is SGHRS, CDR2 YFSETQ, per germline. The CDR3 is 15 amino acids. CDR3 nucleotides: TGCGCCAGCAGCTTGTCTCAGGGGGGAGTATACGAGCAGTACTTC. It encodes CASSLSQGGVYEQYF.

The V gene is TRBV5-4, the J gene TRBJ2-5, with D perhaps TRBD2 (6 bases). This CDR3 contains 14 residues. CDR1 and CDR2 from the germline V gene are SGHNT and YYREEE (reference sequence). The germline V and J ends were trimmed by 4 bases and 4 bases, with 14 bases remaining between them. The CDR3 loop is CASSPGVDGETQYF. CDR3 nucleotide sequence: TGTGCCAGCAGCCCGGGGGTTGACGGAGAGACCCAGTACTTC.

This clone was observed a single time. The CDR3 reads CASSYDGANSPLHF. The CDR3 DNA follows: TGTGCCAGCAGTTACGATGGGGCTAATTCACCCCTCCACTTT. V gene TRBV6-6 combines with J gene TRBJ1-6; tentative D call: TRBD1 (5 bases). Trimming took 2 bases from V and 6 from J, leaving 8 bases between them. Germline-derived CDR1 and CDR2 are MNHNY and SVGAGI (reference sequence). CDR3 length equals 14 residues.

The CDR3 sequence: CASSSAGREQYF. Here the CDR3 DNA reads TGTGCCAGCAGCTCCGCGGGGAGGGAGCAGTACTTC. This chain connects TRBV11-2 to TRBJ2-7; weak D call: TRBD2 (6 bases). The CDR3 has 12 amino acids. Trimming pared 4 bases from V and 7 bases from J, leaving 11 bases between. Per the germline V gene, CDR1 is SGHAT and CDR2 is FQNNGV.

The rearrangement uses TRBV11-2 and TRBJ1-1; a possible D gene is TRBD1 (6 bases). Germline loops: CDR1 SGHAT, CDR2 FQNNGV. V lost 3 bases to trimming and J lost 3 bases, with 11 bases between them. This CDR3 spans 14 amino acids. CDR3 protein: CASSLAGTHTEAFF. CDR3 nucleotides: TGTGCCAGCAGCTTGGCAGGGACACACACTGAAGCTTTCTTT.

The chain is built from TRBV7-9 and TRBJ2-3; 8 bases are a match to TRBD2. The CDR3 runs 14 residues. The germline V gene encodes CDR1 SEHNR and CDR2 FQNEAQ (reference sequence). The junction had 6 bases not matched to a gene; V was cut back by 5 bases and J by 5 bases. CDR3 sequence (DNA): TGTGCCAGCAGCCGTAGCGGGGCCGAAGATACGCAGTATTTT. Its translation: CASSRSGAEDTQYF.

The chain is built from TRBV28 and TRBJ1-6; TRBD1 agrees at 9 bases. Trimming at V came to 3 bases and at J to 4 bases, leaving 4 bases not matched to a gene. CDR3 length: 16 residues. Germline V gene sequence: CDR1 MDHEN, CDR2 SYDVKM. CDR3 bases: TGTGCCAGCAGTTTTACCGGACAGGGGTATAATTCACCCCTCCACTTT. As protein: CASSFTGQGYNSPLHF.

The chain is built from TRBV2 and TRBJ1-5; TRBD1 is a possible D gene (5 bases). V lost 4 bases, J lost 4 bases, and 8 bases lay in between. The length of the CDR3 is 13 residues. Germline V gives CDR1 SNHLY, CDR2 FYNNEI. CDR3 region: CASSASGNQPQHF. CDR3 nucleotide sequence: TGTGCCAGCAGTGCGTCAGGGAATCAGCCCCAGCATTTT.

The rearrangement links TRBV2 to TRBJ2-7; 7 nucleotides match TRBD1. Unmatched junction bases numbered 11, after V lost 1 base and J lost 2 bases. The CDR3 totals 17 residues. Germline CDR1 is SNHLY and CDR2 is FYNNEI. In DNA form, the CDR3 reads TGTGCCAGCAGTGAAGTCGTTACGGAGACAGGGCCCTACGAGCAGTACTTC. It codes for CASSEVVTETGPYEQYF.

V and J are TRBV19 and TRBJ2-7; 7 bases agree with TRBD1. Germline V lookup: CDR1 LNHDA, CDR2 SQIVND (reference sequence). J was trimmed by 2 bases and V by 6 bases; bases with no gene match: 7. CDR3 length: 14 amino acids. The CDR3 DNA is TGTGCCAGTAGAGATTTAGGGGGCGCCTACGAGCAGTACTTC. This gives the protein CASRDLGGAYEQYF.

The rearrangement joins TRBV19 to TRBJ1-2; tentatively, D is TRBD1 (6 bases). Germline V gene data show CDR1 as LNHDA and CDR2 as SQIVND (reference sequence). The CDR3 is made up of 16 amino acids. V shed 7 bases and J shed 5 bases, with 23 bases lying between them. The CDR3 sequence is CASNQAVGGGGYGYTF. The CDR3 DNA follows: TGTGCCAGTAACCAGGCGGTAGGGGGTGGTGGATATGGCTACACCTTC. Full variable domain (remainder filled in from reference TRBV19 and TRBJ1-2): DGGITQSPKYLFRKEGQNVTLSCEQNLNHDAMYWYRQDPGQGLRLIYYSQIVNDFQKGDIAEGYSVSREKKESFPLTVTSAQKNPTAFYLCASNQAVGGGGYGYTFGSGTRLTVV.

V and J are TRBV28 and TRBJ1-1, with D possibly being TRBD1 (6 bases). CDR3 length: 16 residues. V was pared by 6 bases and J by 4 bases, with 21 bases between. CDR1 and CDR2 (germline): MDHEN, SYDVKM. The CDR3 sequence: CASSPRTGNYGTEAFF. The CDR3, as DNA: TGTGCCAGCAGCCCAAGAACAGGGAATTATGGCACTGAAGCTTTCTTT.

This chain connects TRBV4-3 to TRBJ2-5; 7 positions agree with TRBD1. V was clipped by 0 bases and J by 9 bases; unmatched bases: 4. This CDR3 has 13 residues. Germline loops: CDR1 LGHNA, CDR2 YSLEER. CDR3 in DNA: TGCGCCAGCAGCCAAGATCGGCAGGGGGCCCAGTACTTC. It is translated as CASSQDRQGAQYF.

The CDR3 sequence: CASSRGQGSNEKLFF. The CDR3 DNA reads as TGCGCCAGCAGCCGAGGACAGGGTAGTAATGAAAAACTGTTTTTT. The chain joins TRBV5-1 to TRBJ1-4, with 8 bases aligning to TRBD1. Germline assignment: CDR1 SGHRS and CDR2 YFSETQ. The CDR3 covers 15 residues. The trim removed 4 bases at V and 4 bases at J, leaving 6 bases unmatched.

The chain links TRBV20-1 to TRBJ2-3; D gene unclear. CDR3 length equals 14 residues. The germline CDR1 and CDR2 sequences are DFQATT and SNEGSKA (reference sequence). V was cut by 3 bases and J by 0 bases, with 10 bases left in between. The CDR3 region is CSASPSVSTDTQYF. CDR3 nucleotide sequence: TGCAGTGCTAGTCCTTCGGTTAGCACAGATACGCAGTATTTT.

This clone was detected only a few times. V and J are TRBV11-2 and TRBJ2-7; 8 nucleotides align to TRBD1. The CDR3 is 15 residues long. V was pared by 1 base and J by 3 bases, with 5 bases of the junction left unmatched. The V gene's germline CDR1 is SGHAT and CDR2 FQNNGV. The CDR3 protein is CASSLVSGQGYEQYF. CDR3 coding DNA: TGTGCCAGCAGCTTAGTGAGTGGACAGGGCTACGAGCAGTACTTC.

CDR3 coding DNA: TGCGCCAGCAGCCCGGGACTAGCGGGAGGGCCGGTAAATGAGCAGTTCTTC. It codes for CASSPGLAGGPVNEQFF. The V and J genes are TRBV5-1 and TRBJ2-1; 16 bases fit TRBD2. The CDR3 spans 17 residues. V was clipped by 4 bases and J by 7 bases; unmatched bases: 8. Per the germline V gene, CDR1 is SGHRS and CDR2 is YFSETQ. Complete variable domain (other parts from reference TRBV5-1 and TRBJ2-1): KAGVTQTPRYLIKTRGQQVTLSCSPISGHRSVSWYQQTPGQGLQFLFEYFSETQRNKGNFPGRFSGRQFSNSRSEMNVSTLELGDSALYLCASSPGLAGGPVNEQFFGPGTRLTVL.

V gene TRBV19 combines with J gene TRBJ1-1, with D unresolved. The germline V and J ends were trimmed by 2 bases and 0 bases, with 7 bases remaining between them. The CDR3 has 14 residues. Germline values: CDR1 LNHDA, CDR2 SQIVND (reference sequence). DNA for the CDR3: TGTGCCAGTAGTATAACGTCAGTGAACACTGAAGCTTTCTTT. Translated: CASSITSVNTEAFF.

This chain connects TRBV27 to TRBJ1-2; 9 bases fit TRBD1. CDR3 length: 13 amino acids. Germline trimming cut 5 bases from V and 8 bases from J; bases unmatched to any gene: 6. Germline V lookup: CDR1 MNHEY, CDR2 SMNVEV (reference sequence). In DNA form, the CDR3 reads TGTGCCAGCAGTCCGGGACAGGGCCGCGGCTACACCTTC. Amino acid sequence: CASSPGQGRGYTF.

Here the CDR3 reads CASSLASGNTEAFF. DNA of the CDR3: TGTGCCAGCAGCTTAGCTAGTGGGAACACTGAAGCTTTCTTT. J is TRBJ1-1 and V is TRBV7-2; D remains unclear. The germline gives CDR1 SGHTA, CDR2 FQGNSA. Trimming cost V 0 bases and J 1 base, with 6 bases left between them. The CDR3 spans 14 residues. The complete variable domain, with remaining parts taken from reference TRBV7-2 and TRBJ1-1, reads GAGVSQSPSNKVTEKGKDVELRCDPISGHTALYWYRQSLGQGLEFLIYFQGNSAPDKSGLPSDRFSAERTGGSVSTLTIQRTQQEDSAVYLCASSLASGNTEAFFGQGTRLTVV.

The CDR3 spells CASSRDRRISNSPLHF. In DNA, the CDR3 is TGTGCCAGCAGCCGGGACAGAAGAATATCTAATTCACCCCTCCACTTT. The chain is built from TRBV2 and TRBJ1-6, with 7 positions matching TRBD1. CDR1 and CDR2 (germline): SNHLY, FYNNEI. There are 16 residues in the CDR3. Germline trimming cut 6 bases from V and 6 bases from J; bases unmatched to any gene: 11.

This chain joins TRBV6-5 and TRBJ2-1; D may be TRBD2 (7 bases). The CDR3 is 14 amino acids. Between the trimmed V and J ends, which lost 6 bases and 6 bases, there was a span of 15 bases. Germline CDR1 is MNHEY and CDR2 is SVGAGI. The CDR3 region has the DNA TGTGCCAGCAGCCGACTGGGGGGGCGCAATGAGCAGTTCTTC. Protein product: CASSRLGGRNEQFF.

The chain uses TRBV5-1 and TRBJ1-2, with 7 positions matching TRBD1. The J segment lost 3 bases and the V segment lost 2 bases, leaving 4 bases of the junction unmatched. The CDR3 runs 14 residues. CDR1 SGHRS and CDR2 YFSETQ come from the germline V gene. The CDR3 loop is CASSLTGAYYGYTF. Written as DNA, the CDR3 is TGCGCCAGCAGCTTAACAGGGGCATACTATGGCTACACCTTC.

This chain uses TRBV13 with TRBJ2-7; D unclear. The ends were cut back, 0 bases at V and 4 bases at J, with 10 bases in the middle. The CDR3 has 14 residues. CDR1 is PRHDT and CDR2 is FYEKMQ in the germline V gene (reference sequence). CDR3 sequence: CASSLGVSEYEQYF. The CDR3 DNA is TGTGCCAGCAGCTTAGGGGTGTCGGAGTACGAGCAGTACTTC.

The chain is built from TRBV4-3 and TRBJ1-5; weak D call: TRBD1 (6 bases). The CDR3 sequence is 15 residues long. CDR1 is LGHNA, CDR2 YSLEER, per germline. Trimming left V 1 base short and J 3 bases short, with 10 bases between. CDR3 amino acids: CASSQGTEVNQPQHF. The CDR3 coding sequence is TGCGCCAGCAGCCAAGGGACAGAAGTCAATCAGCCCCAGCATTTT.

The rearrangement links TRBV19 to TRBJ1-1; D uncertain. Per the germline V gene, CDR1 is LNHDA and CDR2 is SQIVND (reference sequence). This CDR3 is built from 13 residues. Trimming shortened V by 6 bases and J by 1 base, and 9 bases separated the two germline ends. Here the CDR3 reads CASRDSENTEAFF. CDR3 nucleotides: TGTGCCAGTAGAGACTCAGAGAACACTGAAGCTTTCTTT.